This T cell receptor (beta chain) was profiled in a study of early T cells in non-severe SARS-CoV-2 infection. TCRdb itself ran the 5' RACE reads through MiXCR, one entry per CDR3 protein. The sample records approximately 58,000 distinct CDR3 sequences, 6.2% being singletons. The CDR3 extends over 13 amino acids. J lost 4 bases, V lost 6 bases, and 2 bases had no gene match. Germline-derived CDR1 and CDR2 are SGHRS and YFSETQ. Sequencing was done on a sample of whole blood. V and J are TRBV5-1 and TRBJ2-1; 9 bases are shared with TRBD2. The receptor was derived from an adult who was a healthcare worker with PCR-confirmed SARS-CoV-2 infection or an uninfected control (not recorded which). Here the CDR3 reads CASTLAGYNEQFF. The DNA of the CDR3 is TGCGCCAGCACCCTAGCGGGGTACAATGAGCAGTTCTTC. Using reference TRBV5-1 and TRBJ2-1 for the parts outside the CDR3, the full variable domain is KAGVTQTPRYLIKTRGQQVTLSCSPISGHRSVSWYQQTPGQGLQFLFEYFSETQRNKGNFPGRFSGRQFSNSRSEMNVSTLELGDSALYLCASTLAGYNEQFFGPGTRLTVL.